Shown below are 26 T cell receptor beta chains from a single sample sequenced in a study of blood T cell repertoires in COVID-19. Sequencing used immunoSEQ multiplex PCR; TCRdb keeps in-frame clones, though not all of them. The sample lists roughly 200,000 clones; 75% to 90% were seen once. The sequenced sample was PBMCs or T cells enriched from blood (not recorded which). These receptors originate from a man aged 40-49 years who had recovered from COVID-19.

The chain combines TRBV24-1 with TRBJ2-3, with a weak D call TRBD1 (5 bases). This CDR3 comprises 15 residues. Germline CDR1 KGHDR, CDR2 SFDVKD. Trimming took off 3 bases at V and 3 bases at J, with 12 bases between the two ends. This CDR3 is CATSDPLDSTDTQYF. For the CDR3, the DNA is TGTGCCACCAGTGATCCCTTAGACAGTACAGATACGCAGTATTTT.

The V call is TRBV19, the J call TRBJ2-3; D perhaps matches TRBD2 (5 bases). Germline V gene data show CDR1 as LNHDA and CDR2 as SQIVND (reference sequence). There are 15 residues in the CDR3. The germline V and J ends were trimmed by 5 bases and 8 bases, with 20 bases remaining between them. The CDR3 protein is CASSVRAPDGGTQYF. The CDR3 DNA is TGTGCCAGTAGTGTCCGGGCCCCAGACGGAGGTACGCAGTATTTT. Full variable domain (missing parts from reference TRBV19 and TRBJ2-3): DGGITQSPKYLFRKEGQNVTLSCEQNLNHDAMYWYRQDPGQGLRLIYYSQIVNDFQKGDIAEGYSVSREKKESFPLTVTSAQKNPTAFYLCASSVRAPDGGTQYFGPGTRLTVL.

The V call is TRBV9, the J call TRBJ2-7, with 14 bases matching TRBD2. CDR1 and CDR2 from the germline V gene are SGDLS and YYNGEE. CDR3 length: 17 residues. The V segment lost 0 bases and the J segment 6 bases; nucleotides outside the gene matches: 8. CDR3 region: CASSVEGTSGRGSEQYF. The DNA of the CDR3 is TGTGCCAGCAGCGTAGAGGGGACTAGCGGGAGAGGGAGCGAGCAGTACTTC.

This clone came up once. J is TRBJ1-1 and V is TRBV5-4, with TRBD1 identical over 10 bases. Trimming removed 4 bases from V and 10 bases from J; junction bases left unmatched: 7. The CDR3 consists of 13 residues. The germline CDR1 and CDR2 sequences are SGHNT and YYREEE (reference sequence). In nucleotides, the CDR3 is TGTGCCAGCAGCCCCCCGGACAGGGGGTTAGCTTTCTTT. This translates into CASSPPDRGLAFF.

The chain recombines TRBV6-5 with TRBJ1-5; the D is unclear. Between the trimmed V and J ends, which lost 4 bases and 4 bases, there was a span of 14 bases. The CDR3 spans 15 residues. Germline V gives CDR1 MNHEY, CDR2 SVGAGI. Here the CDR3 reads CASSFGVVVNQPQHF. CDR3 sequence (DNA): TGTGCCAGCAGTTTCGGGGTGGTGGTTAATCAGCCCCAGCATTTT.

With respect to this clone: At one end the junction does not follow the germline gene, possibly because of a read error. This sequence joins TRBV7-7 and TRBJ2-1; perhaps TRBD2 as D (7 bases). The CDR3 has 16 amino acids. From germline, CDR1 is SSHAT and CDR2 FNYEAQ (reference sequence). The CDR3 sequence: CASSRGRGTHGNEQFF. The CDR3 DNA reads TGTGCTAGCAGCCGGGGGCGGGGGACACACGGCAATGAGCAGTTCTTC.

The V call is TRBV30, the J call TRBJ1-5, with 9 bases identical to TRBD1. The germline V gene has CDR1 GTSNPN and CDR2 SVGIG (reference sequence). This CDR3 has 18 residues. Germline trimming cut 0 bases from V and 0 bases from J; bases unmatched to any gene: 9. CDR3 sequence (DNA): TGTGCCTGGAGTGTATCTTTCGGGACAGGGTATAGCAATCAGCCCCAGCATTTT. Its translation: CAWSVSFGTGYSNQPQHF.

V usage is TRBV3-1 (or the pseudogene TRBV3-2) and J usage is TRBJ2-1; D is perhaps TRBD1 (7 bases). Looked up from germline, CDR1 is LGHDT and CDR2 is YNNKEL (reference sequence). This CDR3 comprises 14 residues. V lost 7 bases and J lost 8, with 18 bases in between. CDR3 nucleotides: TGTGCCAGCACCCCTTCGACAGGGAGGCATGAGCAGTTCTTC. Protein sequence: CASTPSTGRHEQFF.

The genes are TRBV12-3 or TRBV12-4 and TRBJ2-3; D may be TRBD1 (6 bases). The V and J ends lost 6 bases and 5 bases respectively, with 12 bases between them. CDR3 length: 13 amino acids. The CDR3 protein is CASRIQGIDTQYF. CDR3 nucleotide sequence: TGTGCCAGCAGAATACAGGGCATAGATACGCAGTATTTT.

CDR3 amino acids: CASSQAGSNGELFF. In DNA, the CDR3 is TGTGCCAGCAGCCAAGCGGGGAGTAACGGGGAGCTGTTTTTT. The chain links TRBV3-1 (or the pseudogene TRBV3-2) to TRBJ2-2, with D possibly being TRBD2 (5 bases). Germline lookup yields CDR1 LGHDT and CDR2 YNNKEL (reference sequence). This CDR3 has 14 residues. V was clipped by 1 base and J by 7 bases, with 10 bases between them.

This clone was picked up a small number of times. The sample contains more than one DNA sequence encoding this CDR3. The J gene is TRBJ1-5, the V gene TRBV27; 7 bases match TRBD1. J lost 4 bases, V lost 3 bases, and 3 bases had no gene match. The CDR3 length is 14 residues. Per germline, CDR1 MNHEY and CDR2 SMNVEV (reference sequence). Here the CDR3 reads CASSFLQGNQPQHF. The CDR3, as DNA: TGTGCCAGCAGTTTTTTACAGGGGAATCAGCCCCAGCATTTT.

This chain uses TRBV6-5 with TRBJ1-1; maybe TRBD1 (5 bases). V was pared by 5 bases and J by 1 base, with 14 bases between. Germline lookup yields CDR1 MNHEY and CDR2 SVGAGI. This CDR3 has 15 amino acids. Here the CDR3 DNA reads TGTGCCAGCAGTCGTCAGGGACTCCCGAACACTGAAGCTTTCTTT. Protein: CASSRQGLPNTEAFF.

The chain couples TRBV6-5 to TRBJ2-2, with D maybe TRBD2 (6 bases). Germline CDR1 MNHEY, CDR2 SVGAGI. Trimming took 8 bases from V and 4 from J, leaving 14 bases between them. This CDR3 region has 14 residues. The CDR3 DNA reads TGTGCCAGCGTCGCGGATAGCGGCACCGGGGAGCTGTTTTTT. Amino acid sequence: CASVADSGTGELFF.

The chain is built from TRBV3-1 (or the pseudogene TRBV3-2) and TRBJ2-5; unclear D gene. Germline V gene data show CDR1 as LGHDT and CDR2 as YNNKEL (reference sequence). The CDR3 extends over 12 amino acids. Trimming cost V 4 bases and J 4 bases, with 7 bases left between them. The CDR3 coding sequence is TGTGCCAGCAGCCGAGCACTAGAGACCCAGTACTTC. Amino acid sequence: CASSRALETQYF.

CDR3 nucleotides: TGTGCCAGCAGTTACACCCGGGACTCCTATGGCTACACCTTC. It translates to CASSYTRDSYGYTF. The rearrangement joins TRBV6-5 to TRBJ1-2; D perhaps matches TRBD1 (5 bases). The CDR3 has 14 amino acids. Trimming pared 2 bases from V and 4 bases from J, leaving 11 bases between. The germline CDR1 and CDR2 sequences are MNHEY and SVGAGI.

This clone was picked up a small number of times. The V and J genes are TRBV6-5 and TRBJ2-7; 9 nucleotides align to TRBD1. This CDR3 spans 13 amino acids. Looked up from germline, CDR1 is MNHEY and CDR2 is SVGAGI. V gave up 9 bases and J gave up 4 bases; unmatched junction bases: 7. The CDR3 here is CASPGQGRYEQYF. DNA for the CDR3: TGTGCCAGTCCGGGACAGGGAAGGTACGAGCAGTACTTC.

The J gene is TRBJ2-1, the V gene TRBV5-1, with unresolved D. The CDR3 sequence is 17 residues long. V lost 0 bases and J 4 bases, leaving 17 bases between the germline ends. Germline V gene sequence: CDR1 SGHRS, CDR2 YFSETQ. The CDR3 DNA reads TGCGCCAGCAGCTTGGAGGCACCTAGAGTATCTTACAATGAGCAGTTCTTC. Protein: CASSLEAPRVSYNEQFF.

The CDR3 DNA is TGTGCCAGTAAGGGGACAAACATGAACACTGAAGCTTTCTTT. The encoded protein is CASKGTNMNTEAFF. The chain links TRBV19 to TRBJ1-1; weak D call: TRBD1 (6 bases). This CDR3 contains 14 residues. CDR1 LNHDA and CDR2 SQIVND come from the germline V gene (reference sequence). V lost 7 bases and J lost 0, with 12 bases in between.

Many counts were recorded for this clone. The chain couples TRBV30 to TRBJ2-1; possible D gene TRBD1, 5 bases. The germline CDR1 and CDR2 sequences are GTSNPN and SVGIG (reference sequence). This CDR3 has 16 residues. Trimming pared 2 bases from V and 1 base from J, leaving 15 bases between. CDR3 protein: CAWSPTGRASYNEQFF. CDR3 coding DNA: TGTGCCTGGAGTCCTACCGGCAGGGCATCCTACAATGAGCAGTTCTTC.

This chain uses TRBV5-1 with TRBJ2-1, with a tentative D call TRBD1 (5 bases). V was shortened by 4 bases and J by 5 bases, with 16 bases between the two germline ends. The CDR3 contains 15 residues. Germline assignment: CDR1 SGHRS and CDR2 YFSETQ. In nucleotides, the CDR3 is TGCGCCAGCAGCGGGCCACAGGTACCCAACAATGAGCAGTTCTTC. This encodes CASSGPQVPNNEQFF.

The chain carries TRBV29-1 and TRBJ2-1; TRBD2 might be the D (6 bases). V lost 2 bases, J lost 1 base, and 12 bases lay in between. From germline, CDR1 is SQVTM and CDR2 ANQGSEA. The CDR3 sequence is 15 residues long. CDR3 sequence: CSVESGGTSYNEQFF. The CDR3 DNA reads TGCAGCGTTGAATCGGGCGGGACGTCCTACAATGAGCAGTTCTTC.

The chain has TRBV7-9 and TRBJ2-6; possibly TRBD1 for D (6 bases). V lost 5 bases to trimming and J lost 0 bases, with 11 bases between them. This CDR3 region has 16 residues. Germline V gene lookup returns CDR1 SEHNR and CDR2 FQNEAQ (reference sequence). CDR3 region: CASSPGTSSGANVLTF. CDR3 nucleotide sequence: TGTGCCAGCAGCCCCGGGACATCCTCTGGGGCCAACGTCCTGACTTTC.

The V and J genes are TRBV3-1 (or the pseudogene TRBV3-2) and TRBJ2-3, with D perhaps matching TRBD2 (5 bases). V lost 5 bases to trimming and J lost 1 base, with 13 bases between them. Germline CDR1 LGHDT, CDR2 YNNKEL (reference sequence). This CDR3 contains 15 residues. The CDR3 loop reads CASSFRVGGTDTQYF. As DNA, the CDR3 is TGTGCCAGCAGCTTTAGAGTCGGGGGCACAGATACGCAGTATTTT.

CDR3 amino acids: CASRVQAINSPLHF. Written as DNA, the CDR3 is TGTGCCAGCAGGGTACAGGCGATTAATTCACCCCTCCACTTT. The rearrangement links TRBV6-5 to TRBJ1-6, with a tentative D call TRBD1 (5 bases). V was clipped by 6 bases and J by 6 bases, with 12 bases between them. Germline CDR1 reads MNHEY; CDR2 reads SVGAGI. CDR3 size: 14 residues.

Sample share makes this clone medium-sized (0.01 to 0.1%). This rearrangement joins TRBV7-2 to TRBJ1-5, with D possibly being TRBD1 (5 bases). The CDR3 is 13 residues long. Trimming removed 5 bases at V and 4 bases at J, with 9 bases between. The V gene's germline CDR1 is SGHTA and CDR2 FQGNSA. The CDR3 sequence is CASSQGLNQPQHF. In DNA form, the CDR3 reads TGTGCCAGCAGCCAGGGTCTTAATCAGCCCCAGCATTTT.

This clone was observed a few times. This CDR3 is CASSREGSYGYTF. The CDR3 bases are TGCGCCAGCAGCCGGGAGGGTTCCTATGGCTACACCTTC. The chain uses TRBV5-1 and TRBJ1-2; D remains unclear. V lost 4 bases to trimming and J lost 4 bases, with 11 bases between them. Germline CDR1 reads SGHRS; CDR2 reads YFSETQ. This CDR3 is 13 amino acids long.